The table lists the clone carrying this T cell receptor beta chain with a few counts. What it recognizes is unknown. This record comes from a study of cytomegalovirus exposure and HLA in healthy donors. Study outcomes and limitations: High sensitivity and specificity were reportedly achieved when the classifier diagnosed cytomegalovirus status. Cytomegalovirus association was listed for around 180 TCR beta chains. CMV antigen specificity was confirmed in vitro for a few CMV-associated chains.

Some clones are missing from TCRdb's copy, which holds only in-frame ones; the method was immunoSEQ multiplex PCR. The top ten clones hold roughly 0.66% of a sample with about 110,000 clones, nearly 97% of them seen once. This sequence was found in a woman younger than 35 in good health and CMV-seronegative. The sample consisted of PBMCs.

DNA for the CDR3: TGTGCCTGGAGTTTTGGACAGGGGCCGGTCGAGCAGTACTTC. Translation: CAWSFGQGPVEQYF. The chain employs TRBV30 and TRBJ2-7, with 9 bases aligning to TRBD1. The trim removed 2 bases at V and 6 bases at J, leaving 8 bases unmatched. The germline V gene has CDR1 GTSNPN and CDR2 SVGIG (reference sequence). The CDR3 is made up of 14 amino acids.